The 13 T cell receptor beta chains below come from one sample, sequenced in a study of immune evolution from preneoplasia to lung adenocarcinoma. Assay: immunoSEQ multiplex PCR; the TCRdb copy retains only in-frame clones and omits some. The sample consists of 6,200 or so clones, more than 80% of them appearing once. Input material: FFPE invasive lung adenocarcinoma tissue. Receptors were obtained from a person aged 50-70 years with lung adenocarcinoma.

This chain links TRBV30 with TRBJ2-2; TRBD2 matches at 7 bases. The CDR3 consists of 14 residues. With 4 bases clipped from V and 7 bases from J, the junction kept 9 bases outside the gene matches. The germline V gene encodes CDR1 GTSNPN and CDR2 SVGIG (reference sequence). This CDR3 reads CAWNRAGAYGELFF. Here the CDR3 DNA reads TGTGCCTGGAACCGGGCGGGAGCATACGGGGAGCTGTTTTTT. The complete variable domain, with remaining parts taken from reference TRBV30 and TRBJ2-2, reads SQTIHQWPATLVQPVGSPLSLECTVEGTSNPNLYWYRQAAGRGLQLLFYSVGIGQISSEVPQNLSASRPQDRQFILSSKKLLLSDSGFYLCAWNRAGAYGELFFGEGSRLTVL.

The chain carries TRBV5-1 and TRBJ2-7; 8 bases fit TRBD2. J lost 6 bases, V lost 0 bases, and 11 bases had no gene match. Germline V gene sequence: CDR1 SGHRS, CDR2 YFSETQ. This CDR3 spans 16 amino acids. CDR3 DNA: TGCGCCAGCAGCTTGGAGGCGGGACTAGGGAGGTCCGAGCAGTACTTC. Protein sequence: CASSLEAGLGRSEQYF.

The genes are TRBV6-4 and TRBJ2-1, with 8 bases that match TRBD1. Germline assignment: CDR1 MRHNA and CDR2 SNTAGT. The length of the CDR3 is 16 residues. The V gene end was trimmed by 2 bases and the J gene end by 4 bases; junction bases not matched to a gene: 7. The CDR3 DNA reads as TGTGCCAGCAGTGACCAGACAGGGGCCCCATACAATGAGCAGTTCTTC. The encoded protein is CASSDQTGAPYNEQFF.

This chain links TRBV7-9 with TRBJ1-2, with a weak D call TRBD1 (6 bases). V was cut by 5 bases and J by 4 bases, with 20 bases left in between. Germline CDR1 is SEHNR and CDR2 is FQNEAQ (reference sequence). This CDR3 has 16 amino acids. The CDR3 spells CASSMRGRGASYGYTF. CDR3 in DNA: TGTGCCAGCAGCATGAGAGGTCGGGGGGCAAGCTATGGCTACACCTTC. Drawing the rest from reference TRBV7-9 and TRBJ1-2, the complete variable domain is DTGVSQNPRHKITKRGQNVTFRCDPISEHNRLYWYRQTLGQGPEFLTYFQNEAQLEKSRLLSDRFSAERPKGSFSTLEIQRTEQGDSAMYLCASSMRGRGASYGYTFGSGTRLTVV.

The chain uses TRBV19 and TRBJ2-3, with D hard to call. V lost 5 bases and J lost 2, with 8 bases in between. Germline V lookup: CDR1 LNHDA, CDR2 SQIVND (reference sequence). The CDR3 spans 13 residues. The CDR3 loop is CASSRTDTDTQYF. DNA of the CDR3: TGTGCCAGTAGTCGGACCGACACAGATACGCAGTATTTT.

This chain connects TRBV6-1 to TRBJ2-5; possible D gene TRBD1, 5 bases. Germline values: CDR1 MNHNS, CDR2 SASEGT. Trimming cost V 6 bases and J 1 base, with 9 bases left between them. CDR3 length equals 13 residues. CDR3 nucleotide sequence: TGTGCCAGCAGGAGACAGCCCCAAGAGACCCAGTACTTC. Its protein is CASRRQPQETQYF.

The chain is built from TRBV30 and TRBJ1-3; 11 nucleotides agree with TRBD1. V lost 1 base to trimming and J lost 7 bases; unmatched junction nucleotides: 3. Germline values: CDR1 GTSNPN, CDR2 SVGIG (reference sequence). The CDR3 consists of 14 residues. The CDR3 is CAWSEGQGANTIYF. CDR3 sequence (DNA): TGTGCCTGGAGTGAAGGACAGGGGGCGAACACCATATATTTT.

The genes are TRBV11-2 and TRBJ2-7; D gene ambiguous. V was clipped by 5 bases and J by 4 bases, with 6 bases between them. This CDR3 is built from 11 residues. CDR1 and CDR2 from the germline V gene are SGHAT and FQNNGV. The CDR3 nucleotides read TGTGCCAGCAGCCCCAGTTACGAGCAGTACTTC. Its translation is CASSPSYEQYF.

The gene calls are TRBV7-2 and TRBJ2-2; D is undetermined. V shed 5 bases and J shed 9 bases, with 10 bases lying between them. The CDR3 is 12 residues long. CDR1 is SGHTA and CDR2 is FQGNSA in the germline V gene. Here the CDR3 DNA reads TGTGCCAGCAGCCCCTTGCGTAGGGAGCTGTTTTTT. Translated: CASSPLRRELFF.

This clone was observed a few times. The rearrangement joins TRBV16 to TRBJ1-2, with 8 bases matching TRBD1. The CDR3 is made up of 15 amino acids. Per the germline V gene, CDR1 is KGHSY and CDR2 is FQNENV. The V segment lost 0 bases and the J segment 4 bases; nucleotides outside the gene matches: 4. The DNA of the CDR3 is TGTGCCAGCAGCCAATCGGACAGGGTAATCTATGGCTACACCTTC. The encoded protein is CASSQSDRVIYGYTF. Supplemented by reference TRBV16 and TRBJ1-2, the full variable domain reads GEEVAQTPKHLVRGEGQKAKLYCAPIKGHSYVFWYQQVLKNEFKFLISFQNENVFDETGMPKERFSAKCLPNSPCSLEIQATKLEDSAVYFCASSQSDRVIYGYTFGSGTRLTVV.

V gene TRBV28 combines with J gene TRBJ1-5; unclear D gene. Trimming left V 5 bases short and J 4 bases short, with 6 bases between. CDR3 length: 12 residues. Germline V gene lookup returns CDR1 MDHEN and CDR2 SYDVKM. Here the CDR3 DNA reads TGTGCCAGCAGTCCGATAAATCAGCCCCAGCATTTT. Translation gives CASSPINQPQHF.

The chain is built from TRBV7-2 and TRBJ1-5, with D tentatively TRBD1 (5 bases). Germline assignment: CDR1 SGHTA and CDR2 FQGNSA. CDR3 length: 15 amino acids. V was cut by 2 bases and J by 1 base, with 9 bases left in between. CDR3 sequence reads: CASSLMGGSNQPQHF. The CDR3 DNA reads TGTGCCAGCAGCTTAATGGGGGGAAGCAATCAGCCCCAGCATTTT.

The chain is built from TRBV11-1 and TRBJ1-1; D gene ambiguous. The CDR3 contains 14 residues. Looked up from germline, CDR1 is SGHAT and CDR2 is FQDESV (reference sequence). V was shortened by 2 bases and J by 1 base, with 8 bases between the two germline ends. The CDR3 DNA is TGTGCCAGCAGCTTATCTCGGGGGAACACTGAAGCTTTCTTT. Amino acid sequence: CASSLSRGNTEAFF.